This T cell receptor (beta chain) was observed in a study of neurological immune-mediated disorders. The study, taken as a whole, reports: The repertoires of 18 of 34 multiple sclerosis patients were placed by phylogenetic grouping in a single related-CDR3 cluster, which may be a signature. The greatest TCR clonal expansion appeared in HTLV-1-associated myelopathy and the smallest, falling below healthy controls, in multiple sclerosis.

The unsorted libraries were produced from 2 million PBMCs held at -80 C. The CDR3 is made up of 12 amino acids. CDR1 is SGHNT and CDR2 is YYREEE in the germline V gene (reference sequence). The V end lost 3 bases, the J end lost 5 bases, and 8 bases lay between the germline ends. This clonotype was found many times. As yet, its antigen is unknown. The authors produced cDNA by 5'RACE using 10-nucleotide random UMIs. TCRdb re-analysed the 5' RACE reads in MiXCR, keeping a single row per CDR3 protein. The repertoire holds around 68,000 distinct CDR3 sequences, with roughly 4% as singletons. The rearrangement uses TRBV5-4 and TRBJ1-2; no clear D gene. The sequenced sample was PBMCs. The clonotype comes from a man aged 45 to 65 with multiple sclerosis. The DNA of the CDR3 is TGTGCCAGCAGCTCCCTCATTTATGGCTACACCTTC. Residues: CASSSLIYGYTF.